A selection of T cell receptor beta chains follows, all from one sample in a study of cytomegalovirus exposure and HLA in healthy donors. Clones were read by immunoSEQ multiplex PCR, and TCRdb kept only the in-frame ones, dropping some. The data show around 220,000 clones, about 80% seen once. The sequencing sample was made of PBMCs. The receptors come from a girl aged 10 to 17 in good health and CMV-seronegative. The CDR3 runs from the conserved cysteine through the conserved F or W. The order of the fields is V gene, D gene, clone size, J gene, CDR3 protein, CDR3 DNA. D genes are given only for firm matches. Clone size is shown for a subset of rows, as once, few, many or a class of expanded clone.

V: TRBV7-8; D: -; size: -; J: TRBJ2-7; CDR3: CASSFLGGNYHEQYF; DNA: TGTGCCAGCAGCTTCTTGGGGGGTAATTACCACGAGCAGTACTTC
V: TRBV18; D: -; size: few; J: TRBJ2-5; CDR3: CASSPPGGRAETQYF; DNA: TGTGCCAGCTCACCACCGGGGGGGCGTGCGGAGACCCAGTACTTC
V: TRBV7-9; D: TRBD2; size: -; J: TRBJ2-1; CDR3: CLASGDNNEQFF; DNA: TGCCTTGCGAGCGGGGATAACAATGAGCAGTTCTTC
V: TRBV9; D: -; size: few; J: TRBJ1-6; CDR3: CASAVLHYNSPLHF; DNA: TGTGCCAGCGCCGTTTTACACTATAATTCACCCCTCCACTTT
V: TRBV5-1; D: TRBD1; size: -; J: TRBJ2-3; CDR3: CASSWPGQGADTQYF; DNA: TGCGCCAGCAGCTGGCCGGGACAGGGGGCCGATACGCAGTATTTT
V: TRBV6-6; D: -; size: -; J: TRBJ2-3; CDR3: CASSYGTTERDTQYF; DNA: TGTGCCAGCAGTTACGGTACGACCGAGAGGGATACGCAGTATTTT
V: TRBV4-2; D: -; size: -; J: TRBJ2-5; CDR3: CASSQEWKTGTLRQYF; DNA: TGTGCCAGCAGCCAAGAGTGGAAGACCGGGACTCTCAGGCAATACTTC
V: TRBV5-4; D: TRBD1; size: -; J: TRBJ2-1; CDR3: CASSVGGGGSYNEQFF; DNA: TGTGCCAGCAGCGTAGGGGGCGGCGGCTCCTACAATGAGCAGTTCTTC
V: TRBV18; D: -; size: -; J: TRBJ1-2; CDR3: CASSPSGDGYTF; DNA: TGTGCCAGCTCACCTAGTGGAGATGGCTACACCTTC
V: TRBV5-1; D: TRBD2; size: -; J: TRBJ2-1; CDR3: CASSSPGTSGSNTYNEQFF; DNA: TGCGCCAGCAGCTCCCCCGGGACTAGCGGGAGTAATACCTACAATGAGCAGTTCTTC
V: TRBV28; D: TRBD1; size: -; J: TRBJ1-2; CDR3: CASSPGTGSHGYTF; DNA: TGTGCCAGCAGCCCAGGGACAGGCAGTCACGGCTACACCTTC
V: TRBV5-1; D: -; size: -; J: TRBJ2-3; CDR3: CASSLDSSTDTQYF; DNA: TGCGCCAGCAGCTTGGACAGTAGCACAGATACGCAGTATTTT
V: TRBV18; D: TRBD1; size: -; J: TRBJ2-7; CDR3: CASSRPGTGFYEQYF; DNA: TGTGCCAGCTCAAGGCCTGGGACAGGGTTCTACGAGCAGTACTTC
V: TRBV2; D: TRBD1; size: -; J: TRBJ1-1; CDR3: CASTPRWTGGNEAFF; DNA: TGTGCCAGCACTCCTCGGTGGACAGGGGGCAATGAAGCTTTCTTT
V: TRBV28; D: -; size: -; J: TRBJ2-7; CDR3: CAVAAELSSYEQYF; DNA: TGTGCCGTCGCCGCGGAATTGAGCTCCTACGAGCAGTACTTC
V: TRBV9; D: TRBD1; size: -; J: TRBJ1-3; CDR3: CASSEGTASGNTIYF; DNA: TGTGCCAGCAGCGAAGGGACAGCCTCTGGAAACACCATATATTTT